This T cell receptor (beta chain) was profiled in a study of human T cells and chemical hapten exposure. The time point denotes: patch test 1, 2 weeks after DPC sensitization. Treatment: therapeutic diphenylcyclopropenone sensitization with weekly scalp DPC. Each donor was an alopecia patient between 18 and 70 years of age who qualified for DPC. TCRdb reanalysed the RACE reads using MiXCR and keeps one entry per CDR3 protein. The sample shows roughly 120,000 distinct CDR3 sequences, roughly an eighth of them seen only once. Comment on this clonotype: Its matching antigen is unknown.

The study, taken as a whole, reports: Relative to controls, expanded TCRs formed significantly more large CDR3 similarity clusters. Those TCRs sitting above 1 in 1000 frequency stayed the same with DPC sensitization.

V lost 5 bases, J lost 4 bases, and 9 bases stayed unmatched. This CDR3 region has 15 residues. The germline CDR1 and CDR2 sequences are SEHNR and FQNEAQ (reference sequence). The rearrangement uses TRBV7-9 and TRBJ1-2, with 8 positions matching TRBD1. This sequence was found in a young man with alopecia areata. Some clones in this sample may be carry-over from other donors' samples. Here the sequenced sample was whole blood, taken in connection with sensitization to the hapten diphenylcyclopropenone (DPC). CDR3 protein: CASSLLDRAGYGYTF. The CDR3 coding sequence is TGTGCCAGCAGCCTGTTGGACAGGGCGGGCTATGGCTACACCTTC.